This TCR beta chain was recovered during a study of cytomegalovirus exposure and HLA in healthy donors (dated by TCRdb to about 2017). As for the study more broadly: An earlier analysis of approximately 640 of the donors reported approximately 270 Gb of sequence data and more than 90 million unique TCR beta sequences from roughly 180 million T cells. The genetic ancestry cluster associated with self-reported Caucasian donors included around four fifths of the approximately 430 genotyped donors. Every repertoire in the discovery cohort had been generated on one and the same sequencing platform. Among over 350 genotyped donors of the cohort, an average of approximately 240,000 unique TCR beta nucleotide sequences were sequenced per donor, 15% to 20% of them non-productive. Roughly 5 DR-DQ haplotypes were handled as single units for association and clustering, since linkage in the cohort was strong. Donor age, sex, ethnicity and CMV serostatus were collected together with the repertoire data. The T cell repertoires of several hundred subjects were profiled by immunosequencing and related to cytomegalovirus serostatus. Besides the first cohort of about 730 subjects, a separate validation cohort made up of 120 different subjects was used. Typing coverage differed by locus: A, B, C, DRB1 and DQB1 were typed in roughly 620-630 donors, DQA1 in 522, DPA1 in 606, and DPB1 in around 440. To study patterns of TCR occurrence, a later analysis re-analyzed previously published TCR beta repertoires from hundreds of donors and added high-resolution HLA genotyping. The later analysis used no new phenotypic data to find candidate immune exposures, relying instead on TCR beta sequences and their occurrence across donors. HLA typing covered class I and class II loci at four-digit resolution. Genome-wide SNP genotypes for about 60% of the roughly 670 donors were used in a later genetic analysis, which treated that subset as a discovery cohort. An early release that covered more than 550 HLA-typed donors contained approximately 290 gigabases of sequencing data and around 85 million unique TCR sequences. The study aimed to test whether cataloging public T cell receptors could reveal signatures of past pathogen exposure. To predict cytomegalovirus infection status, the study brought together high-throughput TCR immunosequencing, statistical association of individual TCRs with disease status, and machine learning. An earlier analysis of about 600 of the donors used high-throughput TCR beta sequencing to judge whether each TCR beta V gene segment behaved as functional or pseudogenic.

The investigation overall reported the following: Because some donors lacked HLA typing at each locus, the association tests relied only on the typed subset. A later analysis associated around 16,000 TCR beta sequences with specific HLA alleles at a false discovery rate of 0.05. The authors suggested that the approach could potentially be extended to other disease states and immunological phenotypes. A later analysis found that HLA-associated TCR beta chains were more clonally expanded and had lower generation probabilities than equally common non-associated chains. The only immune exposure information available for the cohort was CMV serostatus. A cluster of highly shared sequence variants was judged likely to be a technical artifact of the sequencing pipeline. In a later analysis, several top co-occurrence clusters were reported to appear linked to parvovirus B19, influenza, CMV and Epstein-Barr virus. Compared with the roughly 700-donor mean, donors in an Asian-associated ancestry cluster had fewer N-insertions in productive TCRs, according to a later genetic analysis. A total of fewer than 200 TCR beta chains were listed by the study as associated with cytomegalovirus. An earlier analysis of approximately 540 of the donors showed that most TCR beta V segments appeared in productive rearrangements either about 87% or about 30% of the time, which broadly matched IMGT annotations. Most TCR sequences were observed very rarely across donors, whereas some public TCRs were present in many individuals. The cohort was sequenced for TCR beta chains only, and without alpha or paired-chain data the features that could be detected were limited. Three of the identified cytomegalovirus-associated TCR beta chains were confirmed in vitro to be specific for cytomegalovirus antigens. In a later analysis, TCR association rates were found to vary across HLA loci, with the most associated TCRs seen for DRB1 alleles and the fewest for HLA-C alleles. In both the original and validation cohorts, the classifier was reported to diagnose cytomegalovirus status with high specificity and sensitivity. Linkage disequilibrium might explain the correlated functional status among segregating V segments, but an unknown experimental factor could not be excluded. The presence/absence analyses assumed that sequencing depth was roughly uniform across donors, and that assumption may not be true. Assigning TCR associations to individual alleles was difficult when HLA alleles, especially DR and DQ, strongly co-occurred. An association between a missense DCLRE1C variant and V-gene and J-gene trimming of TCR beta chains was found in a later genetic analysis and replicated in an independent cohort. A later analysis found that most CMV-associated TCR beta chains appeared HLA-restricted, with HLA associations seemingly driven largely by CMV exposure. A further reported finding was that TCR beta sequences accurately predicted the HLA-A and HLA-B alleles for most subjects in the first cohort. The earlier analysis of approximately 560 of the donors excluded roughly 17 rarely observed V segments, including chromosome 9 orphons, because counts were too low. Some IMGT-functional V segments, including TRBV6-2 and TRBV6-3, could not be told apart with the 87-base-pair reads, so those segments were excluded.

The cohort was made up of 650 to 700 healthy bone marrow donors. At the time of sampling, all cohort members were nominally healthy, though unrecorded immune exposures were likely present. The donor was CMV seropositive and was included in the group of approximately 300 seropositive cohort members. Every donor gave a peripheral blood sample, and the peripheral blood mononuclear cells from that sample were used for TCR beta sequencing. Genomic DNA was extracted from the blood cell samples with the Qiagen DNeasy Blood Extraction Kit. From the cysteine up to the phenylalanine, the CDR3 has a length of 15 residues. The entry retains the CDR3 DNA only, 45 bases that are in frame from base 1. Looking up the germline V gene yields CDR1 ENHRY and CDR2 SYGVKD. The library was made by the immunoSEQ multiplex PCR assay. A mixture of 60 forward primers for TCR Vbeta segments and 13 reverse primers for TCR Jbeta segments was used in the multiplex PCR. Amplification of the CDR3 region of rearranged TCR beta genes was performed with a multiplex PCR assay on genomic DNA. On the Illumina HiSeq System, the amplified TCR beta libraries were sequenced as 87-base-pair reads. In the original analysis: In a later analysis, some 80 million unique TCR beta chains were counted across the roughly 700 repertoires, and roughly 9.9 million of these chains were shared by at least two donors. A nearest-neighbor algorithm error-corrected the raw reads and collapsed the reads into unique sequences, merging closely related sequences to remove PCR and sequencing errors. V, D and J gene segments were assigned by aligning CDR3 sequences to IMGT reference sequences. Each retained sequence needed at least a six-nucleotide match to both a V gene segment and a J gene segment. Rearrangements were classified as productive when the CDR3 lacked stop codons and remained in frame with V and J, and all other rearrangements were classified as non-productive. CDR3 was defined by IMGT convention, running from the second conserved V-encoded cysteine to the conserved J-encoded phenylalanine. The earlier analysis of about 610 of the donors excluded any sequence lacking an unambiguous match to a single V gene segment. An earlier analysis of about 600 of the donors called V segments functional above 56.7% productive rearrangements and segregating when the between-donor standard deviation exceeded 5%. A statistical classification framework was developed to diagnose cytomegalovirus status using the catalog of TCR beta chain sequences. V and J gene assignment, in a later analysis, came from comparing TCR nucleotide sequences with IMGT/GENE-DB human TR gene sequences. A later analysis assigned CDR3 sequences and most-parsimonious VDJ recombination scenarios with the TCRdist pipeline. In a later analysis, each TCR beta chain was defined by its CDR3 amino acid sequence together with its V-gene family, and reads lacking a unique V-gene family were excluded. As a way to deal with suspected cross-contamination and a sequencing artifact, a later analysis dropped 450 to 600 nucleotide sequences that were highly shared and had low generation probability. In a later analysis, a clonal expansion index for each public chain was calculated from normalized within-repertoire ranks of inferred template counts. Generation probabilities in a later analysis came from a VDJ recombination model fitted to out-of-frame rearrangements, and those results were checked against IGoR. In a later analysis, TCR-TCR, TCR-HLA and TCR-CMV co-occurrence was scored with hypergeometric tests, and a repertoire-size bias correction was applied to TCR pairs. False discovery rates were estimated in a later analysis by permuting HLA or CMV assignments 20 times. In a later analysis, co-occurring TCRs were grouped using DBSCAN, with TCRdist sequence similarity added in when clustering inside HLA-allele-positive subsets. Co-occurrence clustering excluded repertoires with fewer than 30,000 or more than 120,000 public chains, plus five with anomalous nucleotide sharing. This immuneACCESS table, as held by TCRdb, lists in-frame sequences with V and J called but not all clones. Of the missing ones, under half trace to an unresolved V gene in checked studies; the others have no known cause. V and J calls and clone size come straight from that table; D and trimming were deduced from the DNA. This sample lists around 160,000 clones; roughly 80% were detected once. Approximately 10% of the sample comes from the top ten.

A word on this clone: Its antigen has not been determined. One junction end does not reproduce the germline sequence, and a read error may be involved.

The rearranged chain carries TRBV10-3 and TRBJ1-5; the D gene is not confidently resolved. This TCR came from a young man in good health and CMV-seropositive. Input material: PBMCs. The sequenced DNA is TGTGCCATCAGTGATGCAGGATCGATCAATCAGCTCCAGCATTTT. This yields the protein CAISDAGSINQLQHF.